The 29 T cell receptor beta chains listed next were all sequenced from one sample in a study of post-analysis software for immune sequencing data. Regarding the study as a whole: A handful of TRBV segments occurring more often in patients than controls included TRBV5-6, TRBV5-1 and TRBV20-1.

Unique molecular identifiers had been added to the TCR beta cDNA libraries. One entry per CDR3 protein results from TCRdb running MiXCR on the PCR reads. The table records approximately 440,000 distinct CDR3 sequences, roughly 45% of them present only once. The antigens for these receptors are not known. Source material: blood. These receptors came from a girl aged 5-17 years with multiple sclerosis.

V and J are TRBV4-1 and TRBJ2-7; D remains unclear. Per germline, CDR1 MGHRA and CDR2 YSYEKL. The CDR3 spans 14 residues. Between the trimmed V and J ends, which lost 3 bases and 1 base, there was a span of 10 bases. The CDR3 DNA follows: TGCGCCAGCAGCCAGCCGCAGAATTCCTACGAGCAGTACTTC. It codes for CASSQPQNSYEQYF.

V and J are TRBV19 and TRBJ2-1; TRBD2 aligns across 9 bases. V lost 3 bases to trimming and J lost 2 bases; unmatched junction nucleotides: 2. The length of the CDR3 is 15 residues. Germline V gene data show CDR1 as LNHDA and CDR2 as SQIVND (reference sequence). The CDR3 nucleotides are TGTGCCAGTAGTATCAAGCGGGGGGCCTACAATGAGCAGTTCTTC. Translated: CASSIKRGAYNEQFF.

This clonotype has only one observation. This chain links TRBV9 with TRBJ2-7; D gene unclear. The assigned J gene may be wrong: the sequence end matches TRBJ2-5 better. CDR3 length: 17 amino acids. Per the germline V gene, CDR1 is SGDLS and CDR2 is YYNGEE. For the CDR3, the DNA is TGTGCCAGCAGCGTAAAAAAACGAGGATTGGAGTGGGAGACCCAGTACTTC. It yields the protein CASSVKKRGLEWETQYF.

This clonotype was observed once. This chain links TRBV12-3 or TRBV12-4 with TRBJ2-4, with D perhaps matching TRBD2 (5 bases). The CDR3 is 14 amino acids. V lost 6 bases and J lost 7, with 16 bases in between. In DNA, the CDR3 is TGTGCCAGCAGCCTAAATAGGTGGGAGAACATTCAGTACTTC. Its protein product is CASSLNRWENIQYF.

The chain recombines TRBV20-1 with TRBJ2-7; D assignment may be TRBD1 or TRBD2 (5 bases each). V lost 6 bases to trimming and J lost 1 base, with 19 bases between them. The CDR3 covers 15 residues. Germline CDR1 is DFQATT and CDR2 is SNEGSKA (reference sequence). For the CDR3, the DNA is TGCAGTGCACCGCCCGGGACGCCTTTGTCCTACGAGCAGTACTTC. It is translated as CSAPPGTPLSYEQYF.

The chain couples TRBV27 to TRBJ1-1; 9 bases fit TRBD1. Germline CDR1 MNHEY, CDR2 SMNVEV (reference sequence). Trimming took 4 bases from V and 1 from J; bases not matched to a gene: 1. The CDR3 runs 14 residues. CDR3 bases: TGTGCCAGCAGTTGGGACAGGGAGAACACTGAAGCTTTCTTT. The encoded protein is CASSWDRENTEAFF.

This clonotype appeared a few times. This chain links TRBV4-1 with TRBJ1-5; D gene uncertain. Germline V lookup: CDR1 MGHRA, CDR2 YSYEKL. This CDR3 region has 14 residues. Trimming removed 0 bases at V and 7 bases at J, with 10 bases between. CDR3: CASSQDLGIQPQHF. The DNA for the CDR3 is TGCGCCAGCAGCCAAGATTTGGGGATACAGCCCCAGCATTTT.

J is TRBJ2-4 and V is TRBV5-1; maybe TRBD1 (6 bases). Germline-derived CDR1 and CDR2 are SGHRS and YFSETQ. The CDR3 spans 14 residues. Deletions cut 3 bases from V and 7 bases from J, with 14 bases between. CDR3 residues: CASSWANRENIQYF. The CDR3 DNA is TGCGCCAGCAGCTGGGCGAACAGGGAGAACATTCAGTACTTC.

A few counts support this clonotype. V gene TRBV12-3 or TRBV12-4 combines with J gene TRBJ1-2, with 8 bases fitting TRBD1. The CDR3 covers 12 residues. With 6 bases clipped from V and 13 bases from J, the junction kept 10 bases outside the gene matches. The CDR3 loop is CASRTDREFPTF. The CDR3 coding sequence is TGTGCCAGCAGGACGGACAGGGAGTTTCCCACCTTC.

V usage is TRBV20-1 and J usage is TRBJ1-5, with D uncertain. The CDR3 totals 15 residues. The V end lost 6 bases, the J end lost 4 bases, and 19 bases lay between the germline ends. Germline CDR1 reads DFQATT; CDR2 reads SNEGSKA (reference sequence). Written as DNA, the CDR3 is TGCAGTGCCCACTCACGTTCCGGAGGAAATCAGCCCCAGCATTTT. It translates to CSAHSRSGGNQPQHF.

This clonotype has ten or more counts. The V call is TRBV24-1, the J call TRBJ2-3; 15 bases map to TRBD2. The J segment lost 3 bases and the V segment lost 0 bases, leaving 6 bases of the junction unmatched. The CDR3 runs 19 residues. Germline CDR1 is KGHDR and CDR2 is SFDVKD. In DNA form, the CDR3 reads TGTGCCACCAGTGATTTGGGACTAGCGGGAGGGCTGTCTACAGATACGCAGTATTTT. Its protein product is CATSDLGLAGGLSTDTQYF.

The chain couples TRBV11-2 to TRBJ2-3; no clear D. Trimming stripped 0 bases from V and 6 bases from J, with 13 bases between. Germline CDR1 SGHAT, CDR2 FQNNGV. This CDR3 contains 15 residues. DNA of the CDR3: TGTGCCAGCAGCTTAGATTCGAGTTTCGCGGATACGCAGTATTTT. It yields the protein CASSLDSSFADTQYF.

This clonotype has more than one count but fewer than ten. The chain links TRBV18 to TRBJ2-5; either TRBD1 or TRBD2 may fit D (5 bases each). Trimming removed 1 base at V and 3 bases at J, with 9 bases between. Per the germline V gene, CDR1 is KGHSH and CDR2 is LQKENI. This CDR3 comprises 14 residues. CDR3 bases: TGTGCCAGCTCACCACGAGGGGCCGAAGAGACCCAGTACTTC. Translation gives CASSPRGAEETQYF.

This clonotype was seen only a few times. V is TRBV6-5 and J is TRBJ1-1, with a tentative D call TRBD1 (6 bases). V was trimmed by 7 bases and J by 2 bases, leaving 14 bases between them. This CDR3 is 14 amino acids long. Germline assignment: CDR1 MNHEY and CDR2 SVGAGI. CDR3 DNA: TGTGCCAGCATCACGGGGGGCGGAAACACTGAAGCTTTCTTT. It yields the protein CASITGGGNTEAFF.

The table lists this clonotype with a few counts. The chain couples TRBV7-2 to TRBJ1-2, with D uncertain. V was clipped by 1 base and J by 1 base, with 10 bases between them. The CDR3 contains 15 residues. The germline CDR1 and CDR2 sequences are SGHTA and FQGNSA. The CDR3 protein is CASSLEIAFNYGYTF. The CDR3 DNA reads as TGTGCCAGCAGCTTAGAAATTGCGTTTAACTATGGCTACACCTTC.

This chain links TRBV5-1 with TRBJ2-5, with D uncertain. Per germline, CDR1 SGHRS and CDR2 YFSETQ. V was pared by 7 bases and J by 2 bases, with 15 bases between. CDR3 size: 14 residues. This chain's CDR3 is CASGSATRQETQYF. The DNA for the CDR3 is TGCGCCAGCGGCTCGGCGACGCGGCAAGAGACCCAGTACTTC.

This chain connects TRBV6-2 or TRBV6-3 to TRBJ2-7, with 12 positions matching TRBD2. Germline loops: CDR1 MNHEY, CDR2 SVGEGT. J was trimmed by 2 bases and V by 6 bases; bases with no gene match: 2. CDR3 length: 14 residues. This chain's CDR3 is CASRLAGGPYEQYF. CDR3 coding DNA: TGTGCCAGCAGGCTAGCGGGAGGGCCCTACGAGCAGTACTTC.

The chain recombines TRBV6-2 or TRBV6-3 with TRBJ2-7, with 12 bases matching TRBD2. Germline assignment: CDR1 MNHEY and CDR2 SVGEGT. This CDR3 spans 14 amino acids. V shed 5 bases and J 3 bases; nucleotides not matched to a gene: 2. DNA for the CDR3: TGTGCCAGCAGTCAGGGACTAGCGGGCTACGAGCAGTACTTC. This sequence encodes CASSQGLAGYEQYF.

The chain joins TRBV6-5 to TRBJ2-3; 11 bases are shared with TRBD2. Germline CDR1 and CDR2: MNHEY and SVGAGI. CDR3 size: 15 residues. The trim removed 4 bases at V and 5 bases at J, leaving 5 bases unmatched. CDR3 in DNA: TGTGCCAGCAGTTTCACTAGCGGGAGTAAAGATACGCAGTATTTT. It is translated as CASSFTSGSKDTQYF.

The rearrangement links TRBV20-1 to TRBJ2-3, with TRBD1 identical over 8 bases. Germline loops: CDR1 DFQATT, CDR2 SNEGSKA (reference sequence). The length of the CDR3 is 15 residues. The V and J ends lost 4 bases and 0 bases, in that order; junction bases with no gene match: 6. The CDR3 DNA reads TGCAGTGCTATCCCGACAGGGGCTAGCACAGATACGCAGTATTTT. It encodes CSAIPTGASTDTQYF.

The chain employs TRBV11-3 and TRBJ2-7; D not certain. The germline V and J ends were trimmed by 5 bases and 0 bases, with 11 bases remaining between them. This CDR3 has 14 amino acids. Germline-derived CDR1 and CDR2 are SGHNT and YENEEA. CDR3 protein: CASSPRSPSYEQYF. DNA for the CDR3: TGTGCCAGCAGCCCTCGTTCGCCCTCCTACGAGCAGTACTTC.

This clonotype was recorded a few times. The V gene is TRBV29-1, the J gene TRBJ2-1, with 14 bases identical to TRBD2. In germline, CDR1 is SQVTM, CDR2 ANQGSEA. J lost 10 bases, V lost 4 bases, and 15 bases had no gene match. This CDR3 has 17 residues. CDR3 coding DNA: TGCAGCGTTGTCCTCATCGAGGGACTAGCGGGAGTTTGGGAGCAGTTCTTC. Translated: CSVVLIEGLAGVWEQFF.

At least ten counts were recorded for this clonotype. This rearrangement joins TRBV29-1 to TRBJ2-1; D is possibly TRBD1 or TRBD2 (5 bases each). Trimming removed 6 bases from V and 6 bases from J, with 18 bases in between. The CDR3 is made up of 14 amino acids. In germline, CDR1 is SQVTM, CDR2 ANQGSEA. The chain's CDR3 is CSVSAGTRRNEQFF. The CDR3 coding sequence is TGCAGCGTCTCGGCCGGGACCCGGCGCAATGAGCAGTTCTTC.

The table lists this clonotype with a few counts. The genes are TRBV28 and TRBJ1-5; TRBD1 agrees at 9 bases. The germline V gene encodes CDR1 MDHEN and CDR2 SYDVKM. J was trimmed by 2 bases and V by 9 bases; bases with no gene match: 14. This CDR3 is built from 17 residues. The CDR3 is CASSPSDRGIRNQPQHF. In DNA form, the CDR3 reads TGTGCCAGTAGTCCTTCCGACAGGGGGATTCGCAATCAGCCCCAGCATTTT.

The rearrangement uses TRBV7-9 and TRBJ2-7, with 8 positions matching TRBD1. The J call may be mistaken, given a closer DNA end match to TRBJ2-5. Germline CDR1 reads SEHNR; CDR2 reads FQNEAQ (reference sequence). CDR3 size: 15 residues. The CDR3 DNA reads TGTGCCAGCAGCATGGGGCAGGGGGCGTCGGAGACCCAGTACTTC. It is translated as CASSMGQGASETQYF.

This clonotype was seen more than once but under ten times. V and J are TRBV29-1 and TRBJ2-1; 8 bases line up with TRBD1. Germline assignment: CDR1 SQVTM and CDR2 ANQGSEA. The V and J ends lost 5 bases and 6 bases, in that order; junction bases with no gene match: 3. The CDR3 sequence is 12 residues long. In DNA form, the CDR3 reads TGCAGCGTTTCCACAGGGGGCAATGAGCAGTTCTTC. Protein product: CSVSTGGNEQFF.

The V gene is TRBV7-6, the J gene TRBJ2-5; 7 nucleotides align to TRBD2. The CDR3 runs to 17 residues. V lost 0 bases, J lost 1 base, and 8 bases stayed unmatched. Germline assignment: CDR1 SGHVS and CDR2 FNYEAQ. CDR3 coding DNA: TGTGCCAGCAGCTTAGCTCGGCTAGCGGAGGTCCAAGAGACCCAGTACTTC. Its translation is CASSLARLAEVQETQYF.

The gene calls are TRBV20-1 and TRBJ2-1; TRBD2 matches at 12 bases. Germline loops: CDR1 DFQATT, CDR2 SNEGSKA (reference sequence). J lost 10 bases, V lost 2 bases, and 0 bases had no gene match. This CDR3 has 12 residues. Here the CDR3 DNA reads TGCAGTGCTAGACTAGCGGGAGGGGAGCAGTTCTTC. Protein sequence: CSARLAGGEQFF.

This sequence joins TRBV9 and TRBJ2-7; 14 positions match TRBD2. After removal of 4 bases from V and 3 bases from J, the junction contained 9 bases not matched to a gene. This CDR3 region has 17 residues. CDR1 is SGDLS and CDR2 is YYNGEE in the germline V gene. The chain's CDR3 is CASSPGTSGSSVYEQYF. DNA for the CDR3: TGTGCCAGCAGCCCAGGGACTAGCGGGAGTTCGGTCTACGAGCAGTACTTC.